The sequence of this TCR beta chain was determined in a study of T-cell memory formation after mild COVID-19. TCRdb called the 5' RACE reads again in MiXCR, with one record for every CDR3 protein. The table records 450,000 or so distinct CDR3 sequences, 15% to 20% of them present only once. This CDR3 comprises 16 residues. The germline gives CDR1 SGHRS, CDR2 YFSETQ. Trimming removed 7 bases from V and 3 bases from J, with 23 bases in between. The chain links TRBV5-1 to TRBJ2-7, with D perhaps matching TRBD2 (5 bases). Material: PBMCs or a T cell subset sorted from them (not recorded which). This clonotype was sampled from an adult woman who had mild COVID-19 (a few samples of this study predate the infection). Cell type and time point are not known. CDR3 DNA sequence: TGCGCCAGCGCGAGTCTTGCGGGTCAGACCGACTACGAGCAGTACTTC. As protein: CASASLAGQTDYEQYF.